This T cell receptor beta chain was recorded in a study of T cell repertoires in cytomegalovirus infection. On the study more broadly: Shared public TCR beta signatures pointed to both CMV infection and a matching HLA type. Whole-study results and caveats: CMV-specific TCR beta clonotypes restricted by HLA-C were the ones dominating the ex vivo response.

From the reads, TCRdb called clonotypes with MiXCR, one entry per CDR3 protein. The sample yields 250,000 to 350,000 distinct CDR3 sequences, about 25% seen once. A word on this clonotype: As yet, its antigen is unknown.

The V gene lost 6 bases and the J gene lost 3 bases, with 15 bases spanning the gap. Germline V gene data show CDR1 as DFQATT and CDR2 as SNEGSKA (reference sequence). The CDR3 loop spans 13 amino acids. The V gene is TRBV20-1, the J gene TRBJ2-7, with D unclear. Specimen: PBMCs. This receptor was identified in a human donor in good health (CMV status not recorded). Some clones in this sample may be carry-over from other donors' samples. This CDR3 reads CSAPRTSVYEQYF. The DNA for the CDR3 is TGCAGTGCACCCCGGACGTCAGTCTACGAGCAGTACTTC.